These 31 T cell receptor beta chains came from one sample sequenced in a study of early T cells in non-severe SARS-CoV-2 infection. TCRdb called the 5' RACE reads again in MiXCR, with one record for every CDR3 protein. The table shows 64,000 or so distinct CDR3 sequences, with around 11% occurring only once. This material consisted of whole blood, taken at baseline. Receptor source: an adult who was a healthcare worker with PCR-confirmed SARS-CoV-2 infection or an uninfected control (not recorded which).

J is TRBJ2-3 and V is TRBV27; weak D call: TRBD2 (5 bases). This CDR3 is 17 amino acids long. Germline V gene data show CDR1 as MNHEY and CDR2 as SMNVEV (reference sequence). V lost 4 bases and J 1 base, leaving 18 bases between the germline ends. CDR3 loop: CASSSPGGWYRTDTQYF. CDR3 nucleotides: TGTGCCAGCAGTTCCCCCGGCGGGTGGTATCGCACAGATACGCAGTATTTT.

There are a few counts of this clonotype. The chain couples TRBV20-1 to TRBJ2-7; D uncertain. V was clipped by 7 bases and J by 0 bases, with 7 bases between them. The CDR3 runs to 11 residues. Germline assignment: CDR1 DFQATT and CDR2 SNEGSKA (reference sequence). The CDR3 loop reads CSVAGSYEQYF. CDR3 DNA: TGCAGTGTTGCCGGCTCCTACGAGCAGTACTTC.

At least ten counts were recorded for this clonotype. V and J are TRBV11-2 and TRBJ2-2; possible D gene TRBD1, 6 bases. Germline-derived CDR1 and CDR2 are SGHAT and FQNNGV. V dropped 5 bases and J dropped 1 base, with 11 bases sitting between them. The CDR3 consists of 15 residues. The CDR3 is CASSLGHRNTGELFF. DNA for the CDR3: TGTGCCAGCAGCCTGGGACACCGGAACACCGGGGAGCTGTTTTTT. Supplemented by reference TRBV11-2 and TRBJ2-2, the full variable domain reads EAGVAQSPRYKIIEKRQSVAFWCNPISGHATLYWYQQILGQGPKLLIQFQNNGVVDDSQLPKDRFSAERLKGVDSTLKIQPAKLEDSAVYLCASSLGHRNTGELFFGEGSRLTVL.

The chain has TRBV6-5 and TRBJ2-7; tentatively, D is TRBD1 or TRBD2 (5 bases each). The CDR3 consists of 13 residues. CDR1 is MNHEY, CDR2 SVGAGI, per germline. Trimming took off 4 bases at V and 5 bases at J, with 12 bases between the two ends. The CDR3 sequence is CASSFGDPNEQYF. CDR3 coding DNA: TGTGCCAGCAGTTTTGGGGACCCGAACGAGCAGTACTTC.

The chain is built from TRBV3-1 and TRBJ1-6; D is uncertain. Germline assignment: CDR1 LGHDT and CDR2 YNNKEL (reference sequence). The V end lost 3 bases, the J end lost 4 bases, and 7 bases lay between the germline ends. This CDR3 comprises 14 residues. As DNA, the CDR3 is TGTGCCAGCAGCCAGGTCGGGTATAATTCACCCCTCCACTTT. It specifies CASSQVGYNSPLHF.

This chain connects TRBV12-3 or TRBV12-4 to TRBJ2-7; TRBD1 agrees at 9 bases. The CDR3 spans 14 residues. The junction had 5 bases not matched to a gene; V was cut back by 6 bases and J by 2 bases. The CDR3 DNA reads TGTGCCAGCAGACGGACAGGGGCTCCCTACGAGCAGTACTTC. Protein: CASRRTGAPYEQYF.

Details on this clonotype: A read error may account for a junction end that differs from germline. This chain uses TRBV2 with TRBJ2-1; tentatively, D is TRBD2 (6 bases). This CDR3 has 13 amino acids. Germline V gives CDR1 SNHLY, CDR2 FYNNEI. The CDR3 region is CASSESGLQLARF. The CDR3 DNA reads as TGTGCCAGCAGTGAAAGCGGACTCCAACTAGCCCGCTTC.

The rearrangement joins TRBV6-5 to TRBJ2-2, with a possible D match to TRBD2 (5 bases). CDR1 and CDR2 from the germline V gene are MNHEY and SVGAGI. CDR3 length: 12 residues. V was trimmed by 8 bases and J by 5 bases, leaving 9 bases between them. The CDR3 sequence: CASEGVTGELFF. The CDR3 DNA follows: TGTGCCAGCGAGGGCGTGACCGGGGAGCTGTTTTTT.

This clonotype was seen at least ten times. CDR3 DNA: TGTGCCAGCAGTTTAGGACGTCACGGGCAGTACTTC. Translating it yields CASSLGRHGQYF. The genes are TRBV28 and TRBJ2-7; no clear D. This CDR3 is built from 12 residues. Trimming left V 2 bases short and J 9 bases short, with 11 bases between. Germline V gene sequence: CDR1 MDHEN, CDR2 SYDVKM.

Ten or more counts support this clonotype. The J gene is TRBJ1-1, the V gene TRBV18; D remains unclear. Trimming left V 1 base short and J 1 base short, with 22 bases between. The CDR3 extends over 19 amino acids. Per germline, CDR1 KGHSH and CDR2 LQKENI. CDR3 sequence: CASSPRFQEGRKENTEAFF. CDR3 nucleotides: TGTGCCAGCTCACCACGCTTTCAAGAAGGGCGGAAGGAGAACACTGAAGCTTTCTTT.

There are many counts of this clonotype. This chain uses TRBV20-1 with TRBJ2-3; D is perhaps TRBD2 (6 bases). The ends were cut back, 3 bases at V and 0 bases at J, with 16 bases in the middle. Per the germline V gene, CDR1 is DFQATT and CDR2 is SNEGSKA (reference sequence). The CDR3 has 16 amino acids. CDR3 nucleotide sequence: TGCAGTGCTAGGGGGTATAGCGGATTTAGCACAGATACGCAGTATTTT. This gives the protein CSARGYSGFSTDTQYF.

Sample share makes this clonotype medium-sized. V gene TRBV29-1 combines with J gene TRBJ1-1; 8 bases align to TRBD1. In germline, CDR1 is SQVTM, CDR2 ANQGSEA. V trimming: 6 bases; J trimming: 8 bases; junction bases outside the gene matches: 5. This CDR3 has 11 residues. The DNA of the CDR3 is TGCAGCGTCCCAGGGGGCAGGGAAGCTTTCTTT. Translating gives CSVPGGREAFF. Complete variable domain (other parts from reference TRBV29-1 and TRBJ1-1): SAVISQKPSRDICQRGTSLTIQCQVDSQVTMMFWYRQQPGQSLTLIATANQGSEATYESGFVIDKFPISRPNLTFSTLTVSNMSPEDSSIYLCSVPGGREAFFGQGTRLTVV.

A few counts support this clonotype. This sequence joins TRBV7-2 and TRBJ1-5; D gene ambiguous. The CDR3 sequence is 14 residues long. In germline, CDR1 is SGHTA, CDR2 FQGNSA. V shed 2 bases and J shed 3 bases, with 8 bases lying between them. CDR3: CASSLTGNNQPQHF. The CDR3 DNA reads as TGTGCCAGCAGCTTAACGGGAAACAATCAGCCCCAGCATTTT.

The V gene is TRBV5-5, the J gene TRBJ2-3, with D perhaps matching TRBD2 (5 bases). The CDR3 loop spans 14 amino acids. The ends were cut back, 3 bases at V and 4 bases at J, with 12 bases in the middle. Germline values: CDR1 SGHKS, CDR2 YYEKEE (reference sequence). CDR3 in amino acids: CASSSFGDSDTQYF. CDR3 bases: TGTGCCAGCAGCTCATTCGGGGATTCAGATACGCAGTATTTT.

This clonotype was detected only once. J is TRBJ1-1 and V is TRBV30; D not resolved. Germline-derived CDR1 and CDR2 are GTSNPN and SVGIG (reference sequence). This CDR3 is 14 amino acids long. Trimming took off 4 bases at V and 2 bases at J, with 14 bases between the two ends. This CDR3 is CAWILGWGNTEAFF. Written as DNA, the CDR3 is TGTGCCTGGATCCTCGGCTGGGGTAACACTGAAGCTTTCTTT.

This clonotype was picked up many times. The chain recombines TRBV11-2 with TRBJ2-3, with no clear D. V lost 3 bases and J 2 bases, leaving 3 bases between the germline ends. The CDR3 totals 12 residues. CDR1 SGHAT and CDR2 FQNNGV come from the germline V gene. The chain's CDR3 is CASSFFTDTQYF. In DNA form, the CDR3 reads TGTGCCAGCAGCTTCTTCACAGATACGCAGTATTTT.

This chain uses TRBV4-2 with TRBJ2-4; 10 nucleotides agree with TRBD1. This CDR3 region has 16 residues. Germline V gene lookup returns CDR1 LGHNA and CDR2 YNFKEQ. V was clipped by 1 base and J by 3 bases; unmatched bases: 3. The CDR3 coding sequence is TGTGCCAGCAGCCAAGGGAGGACAGGGGGCAAAAACATTCAGTACTTC. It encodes CASSQGRTGGKNIQYF.

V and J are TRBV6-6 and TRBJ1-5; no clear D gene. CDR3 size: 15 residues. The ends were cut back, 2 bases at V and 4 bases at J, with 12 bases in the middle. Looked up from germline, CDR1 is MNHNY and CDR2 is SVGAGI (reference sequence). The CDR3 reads CASSYGEGPNQPQHF. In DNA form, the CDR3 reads TGTGCCAGCAGTTACGGCGAGGGCCCGAATCAGCCCCAGCATTTT.

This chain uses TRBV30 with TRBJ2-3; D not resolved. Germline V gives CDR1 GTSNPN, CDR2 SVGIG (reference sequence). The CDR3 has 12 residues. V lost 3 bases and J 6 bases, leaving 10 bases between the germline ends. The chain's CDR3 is CAWSSAADTQYF. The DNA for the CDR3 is TGTGCCTGGAGCTCGGCGGCGGATACGCAGTATTTT.

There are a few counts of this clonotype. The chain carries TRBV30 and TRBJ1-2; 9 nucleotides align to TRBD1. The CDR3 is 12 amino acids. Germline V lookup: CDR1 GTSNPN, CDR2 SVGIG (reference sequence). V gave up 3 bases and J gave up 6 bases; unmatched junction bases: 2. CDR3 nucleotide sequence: TGTGCCTGGAGGTGGGACAGGGATGGCTACACCTTC. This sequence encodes CAWRWDRDGYTF.

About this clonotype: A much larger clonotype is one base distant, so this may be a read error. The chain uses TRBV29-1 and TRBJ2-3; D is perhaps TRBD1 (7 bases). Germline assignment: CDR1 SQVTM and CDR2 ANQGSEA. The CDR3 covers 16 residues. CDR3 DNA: TGCAGCGTCGATGGGAGGAGGGGGCTTACTCGAAATACGCGGTATTTT. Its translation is CSVDGRRGLTRNTRYF.

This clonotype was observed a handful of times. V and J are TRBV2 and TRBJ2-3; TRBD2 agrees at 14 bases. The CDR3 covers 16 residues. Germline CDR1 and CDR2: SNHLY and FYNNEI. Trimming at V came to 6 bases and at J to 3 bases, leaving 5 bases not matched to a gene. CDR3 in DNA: TGTGCCAGCAGACTGGGACTAGCGGGGGCAACAGATACGCAGTATTTT. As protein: CASRLGLAGATDTQYF. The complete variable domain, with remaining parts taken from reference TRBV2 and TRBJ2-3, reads EPEVTQTPSHQVTQMGQEVILRCVPISNHLYFYWYRQILGQKVEFLVSFYNNEISEKSEIFDDQFSVERPDGSNFTLKIRSTKLEDSAMYFCASRLGLAGATDTQYFGPGTRLTVL.

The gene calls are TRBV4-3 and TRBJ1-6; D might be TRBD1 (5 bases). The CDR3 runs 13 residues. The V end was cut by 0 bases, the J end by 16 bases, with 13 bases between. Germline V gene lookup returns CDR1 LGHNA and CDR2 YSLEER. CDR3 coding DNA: TGCGCCAGCAGCCAAGACCGGAGGACAACTCTCCACTTT. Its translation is CASSQDRRTTLHF.

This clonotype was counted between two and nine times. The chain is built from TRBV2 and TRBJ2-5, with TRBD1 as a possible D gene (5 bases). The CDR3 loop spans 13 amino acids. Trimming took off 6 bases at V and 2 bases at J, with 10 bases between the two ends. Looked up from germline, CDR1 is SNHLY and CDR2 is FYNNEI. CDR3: CASRETVQETQYF. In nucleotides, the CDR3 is TGTGCCAGCAGGGAGACAGTTCAAGAGACCCAGTACTTC.

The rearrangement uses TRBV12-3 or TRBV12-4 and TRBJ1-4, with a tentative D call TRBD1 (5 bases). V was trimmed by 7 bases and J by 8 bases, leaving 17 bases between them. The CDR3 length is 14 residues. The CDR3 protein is CASKHEQVGEKLFF. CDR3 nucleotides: TGTGCCAGCAAGCATGAACAGGTCGGGGAAAAACTGTTTTTT.

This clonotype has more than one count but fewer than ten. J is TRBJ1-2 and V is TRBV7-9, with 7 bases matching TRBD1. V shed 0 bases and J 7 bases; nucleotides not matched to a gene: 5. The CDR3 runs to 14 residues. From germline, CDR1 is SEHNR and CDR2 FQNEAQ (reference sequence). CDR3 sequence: CASSLAGTVRGYTF. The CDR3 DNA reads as TGTGCCAGCAGCTTAGCTGGGACAGTCCGTGGCTACACCTTC. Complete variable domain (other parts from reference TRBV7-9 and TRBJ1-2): DTGVSQNPRHKITKRGQNVTFRCDPISEHNRLYWYRQTLGQGPEFLTYFQNEAQLEKSRLLSDRFSAERPKGSFSTLEIQRTEQGDSAMYLCASSLAGTVRGYTFGSGTRLTVV.

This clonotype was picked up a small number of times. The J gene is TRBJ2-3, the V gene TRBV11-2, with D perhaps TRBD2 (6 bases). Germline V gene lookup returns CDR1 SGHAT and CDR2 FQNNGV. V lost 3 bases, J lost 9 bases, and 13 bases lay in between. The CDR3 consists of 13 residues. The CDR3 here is CASSFGSPLTQYF. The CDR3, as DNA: TGTGCCAGCAGCTTCGGGAGTCCCCTAACGCAGTATTTT.

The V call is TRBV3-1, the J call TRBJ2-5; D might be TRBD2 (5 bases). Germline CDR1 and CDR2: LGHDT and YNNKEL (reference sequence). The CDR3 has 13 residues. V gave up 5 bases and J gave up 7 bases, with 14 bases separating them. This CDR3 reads CASSSGRKGTQYF. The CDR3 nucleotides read TGTGCCAGCAGCAGCGGACGGAAAGGGACCCAGTACTTC.

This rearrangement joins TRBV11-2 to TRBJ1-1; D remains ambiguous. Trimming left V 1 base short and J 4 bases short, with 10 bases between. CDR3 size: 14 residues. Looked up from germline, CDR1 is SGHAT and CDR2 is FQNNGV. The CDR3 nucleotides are TGTGCCAGCAGCTTAGCGAGACGTGGCACTGAAGCTTTCTTT. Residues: CASSLARRGTEAFF.

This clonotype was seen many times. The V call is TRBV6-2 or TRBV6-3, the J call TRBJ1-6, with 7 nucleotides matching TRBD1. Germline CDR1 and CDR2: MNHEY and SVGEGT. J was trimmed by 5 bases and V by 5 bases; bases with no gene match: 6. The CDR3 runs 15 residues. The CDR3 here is CASSTADRDNSPLHF. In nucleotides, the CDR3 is TGTGCCAGCAGTACCGCCGACAGGGATAATTCACCCCTCCACTTT.

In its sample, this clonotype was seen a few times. The CDR3 reads CASSFAGAAGGNTIYF. In DNA form, the CDR3 reads TGTGCCAGCAGTTTTGCAGGGGCCGCCGGTGGAAACACCATATATTTT. The J gene is TRBJ1-3, the V gene TRBV6-5, with D maybe TRBD1 (6 bases). Trimming pared 4 bases from V and 3 bases from J, leaving 16 bases between. The CDR3 extends over 16 amino acids. The V gene's germline CDR1 is MNHEY and CDR2 SVGAGI.